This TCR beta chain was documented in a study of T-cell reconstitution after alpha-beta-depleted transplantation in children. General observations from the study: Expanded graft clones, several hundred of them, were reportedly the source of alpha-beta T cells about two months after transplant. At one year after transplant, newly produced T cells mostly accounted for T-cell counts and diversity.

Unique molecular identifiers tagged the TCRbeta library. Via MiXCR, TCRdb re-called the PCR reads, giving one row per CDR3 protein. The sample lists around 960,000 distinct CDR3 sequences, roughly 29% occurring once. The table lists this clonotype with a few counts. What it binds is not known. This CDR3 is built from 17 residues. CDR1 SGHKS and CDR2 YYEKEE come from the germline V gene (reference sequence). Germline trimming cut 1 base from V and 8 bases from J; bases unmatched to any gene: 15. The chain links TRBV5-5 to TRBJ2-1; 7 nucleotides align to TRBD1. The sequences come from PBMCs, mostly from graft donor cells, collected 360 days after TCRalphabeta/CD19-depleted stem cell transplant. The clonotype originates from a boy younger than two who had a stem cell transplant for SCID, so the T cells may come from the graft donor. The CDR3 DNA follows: TGTGCCAGCAGCTTGTTTAGGGACAGTGCCTCTAGGGATGAGCAGTTCTTC. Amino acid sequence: CASSLFRDSASRDEQFF. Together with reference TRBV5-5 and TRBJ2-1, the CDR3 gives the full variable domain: DAGVTQSPTHLIKTRGQQVTLRCSPISGHKSVSWYQQVLGQGPQFIFQYYEKEERGRGNFPDRFSARQFPNYSSELNVNALLLGDSALYLCASSLFRDSASRDEQFFGPGTRLTVL.